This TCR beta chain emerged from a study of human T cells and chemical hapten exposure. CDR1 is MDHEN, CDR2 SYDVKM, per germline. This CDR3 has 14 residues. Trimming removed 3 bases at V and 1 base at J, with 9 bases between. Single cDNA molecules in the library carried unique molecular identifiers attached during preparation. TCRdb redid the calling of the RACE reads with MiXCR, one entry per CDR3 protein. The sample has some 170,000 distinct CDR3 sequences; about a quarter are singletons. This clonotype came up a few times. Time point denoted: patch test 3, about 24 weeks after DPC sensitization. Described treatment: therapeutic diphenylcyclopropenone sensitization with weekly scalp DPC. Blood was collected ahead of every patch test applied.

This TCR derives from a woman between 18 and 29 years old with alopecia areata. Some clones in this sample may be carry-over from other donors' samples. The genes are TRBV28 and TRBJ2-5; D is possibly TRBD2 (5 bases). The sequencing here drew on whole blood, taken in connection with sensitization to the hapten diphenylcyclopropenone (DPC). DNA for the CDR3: TGTGCCAGCAGTTTGAGAGGGCCCCAAGAGACCCAGTACTTC. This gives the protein CASSLRGPQETQYF. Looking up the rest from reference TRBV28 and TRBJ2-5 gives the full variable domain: DVKVTQSSRYLVKRTGEKVFLECVQDMDHENMFWYRQDPGLGLRLIYFSYDVKMKEKGDIPEGYSVSREKKERFSLILESASTNQTSMYLCASSLRGPQETQYFGPGTRLLVL.